This TCR beta chain appears in the sequencing data of a study of T cell responses to AZD1222 COVID-19 vaccine. Study results and caveats: As reported, nearly half of all spike-specific TCRs target variant regions that are unmutated. Two doses of AZD1222 preceded a rise in Spike-specific TCR breadth and depth.

V shed 3 bases and J shed 0 bases, with 25 bases lying between them. The CDR3 spans 20 residues. Per germline, CDR1 LGHNT and CDR2 FRNRAP. Assay used: immunoSEQ multiplex PCR; TCRdb lists only in-frame clones, some missing. The sample shows nearly 110,000 clones, 70% to 90% of them seen only once. In regard to this clone: Its antigen is undetermined.

The study pooled second doses at about 4 or about 12 weeks. The chain links TRBV12-5 to TRBJ2-3; possibly TRBD2 for D (5 bases). Sequencing used peripheral blood, obtained 28 days after the second AZD1222 dose. The sequence was collected from an adult who received the AZD1222 COVID-19 vaccine. CDR3 residues: CASGFNREERSDGSTDTQYF. For the CDR3, the DNA is TGTGCTAGTGGTTTTAACCGCGAGGAGCGGTCAGATGGGAGCACAGATACGCAGTATTTT.